This entry is about one T cell receptor (beta chain). No antigen is known for it. Base qualities were left out, and no much larger clone turns up one base away. The data were taken from a study of blood T cells in healthy people across ages (dated by TCRdb to about 2015). Some background on the complete study: In model experiments, template switching captured about one uniquely barcoded TCR beta cDNA molecule for every two T cells. The study measured age-related changes in TCR beta repertoire diversity using deep sequencing normalized with unique cDNA molecular identifiers. To avoid experimental bias, donors of different ages were randomly spread across the sequencing lanes. Donors were grouped into four age groups: young (average roughly 17 years), middle-aged (39), aged (about 60) and long-lived (roughly 80). Using the same blood draw, the study looked at two additional independent replicas of 1 million unique cDNA reads for two donors, one aged 18 to 29 and the other aged 80 or older.

The protocol used for the library was 5' RACE. Sequenced on an Illumina HiSeq 2500. A second PCR of about 7 to 12 cycles was run with a J-beta primer mix and a sample-barcoded 5' primer. A unique molecular identifier was introduced onto each TCR beta cDNA molecule by a template-switch 5' adaptor carrying 12 random nucleotides. Each sample yielded at least 3 million CDR3-containing paired-end reads. All of the RNA was converted into first-strand cDNA using the Mint cDNA synthesis kit, with a TRBC-specific oligonucleotide serving as the primer. After uracil-DNA glycosylase treatment, a first 18-cycle PCR used universal primers M1SS and BC2_uni_R on all cDNA. The source study handled its data this way. For normalization, 1 million high-quality reads, each with a distinct molecular identifier, were randomly selected from each sample. Reads sharing molecular identifiers were discarded rather than binned into consensus sequences. MiTCR, run with a Q25 quality threshold and the strictest error-elimination algorithm, handled CDR3 identification, clonotype clustering and error correction. A nonparametric unseen species model with Euler transformation was used to estimate lower-bound total TCR beta diversity. TCRdb handled the public reads itself, with Q25 trimming in fastp and clone calling in MiXCR, and kept productive beta chains. One record per CDR3 amino acid sequence lists the most common genes and DNA. The V and J calls shown here were made by TCRdb, not taken from the authors' results. Across this sample there are some 1,500,000 distinct CDR3 sequences, with approximately 43% seen only once. The top ten clones comprise approximately 4% of the sample.

The approximately 39 donors, aged roughly 6 to 90 years, were systemically healthy Caucasian individuals from Russia. Ten milliliters of peripheral blood were drawn from each donor into EDTA-treated Vacutainer tubes. Ficoll-Paque density-gradient centrifugation was used to isolate PBMCs, with at least 7 million per sample. Total RNA was extracted from PBMCs with Trizol reagent, with at least 6 micrograms obtained per sample. For every donor, flow cytometry on a PBMC aliquot measured the percentage of naive CD45RAhigh/CD27high T cells. The germline V gene (reference sequence) supplies CDR1 LNHNV and CDR2 YYDKDF. Trimming removed 4 bases from V and 4 bases from J; the gene matches leave 6 bases unexplained. Inclusive of the bounding cysteine and phenylalanine, the CDR3 is 14 residues long. The only DNA kept is the CDR3, 42 bases in frame from the first base. The paper as a whole reports these results and caveats: Observed TCR beta diversity correlated strongly with the percentage of naive T cells measured by flow cytometry. Donor CMV infection status was unknown, potentially confounding age-related changes in expanded clonotypes. Because profiling used bulk unsorted PBMCs, naive and antigen-experienced compartments could not be compared conclusively. Estimates of total diversity from one million sequenced T cells were regarded as lower bounds and underestimates. Compared with the aged group, the long-lived group had more naive CD4+ T cells, fewer expanded clones and increased TCR diversity, a pattern suggesting age selection. As age increased, observed TCR beta diversity per million T cells dropped in a roughly linear way, and a significant reduction was already evident by age around 41.

The sequencing sample was made of blood. The receptor chain draws on TRBV15 and TRBJ1-2; TRBD1 matches 7 bases in the middle. The sequence was collected from a woman younger than 30 in good health. The sequenced DNA is TGTGCCACCAGCACCCGACAGGGATCCTATGGCTACACCTTC. Its protein is CATSTRQGSYGYTF.